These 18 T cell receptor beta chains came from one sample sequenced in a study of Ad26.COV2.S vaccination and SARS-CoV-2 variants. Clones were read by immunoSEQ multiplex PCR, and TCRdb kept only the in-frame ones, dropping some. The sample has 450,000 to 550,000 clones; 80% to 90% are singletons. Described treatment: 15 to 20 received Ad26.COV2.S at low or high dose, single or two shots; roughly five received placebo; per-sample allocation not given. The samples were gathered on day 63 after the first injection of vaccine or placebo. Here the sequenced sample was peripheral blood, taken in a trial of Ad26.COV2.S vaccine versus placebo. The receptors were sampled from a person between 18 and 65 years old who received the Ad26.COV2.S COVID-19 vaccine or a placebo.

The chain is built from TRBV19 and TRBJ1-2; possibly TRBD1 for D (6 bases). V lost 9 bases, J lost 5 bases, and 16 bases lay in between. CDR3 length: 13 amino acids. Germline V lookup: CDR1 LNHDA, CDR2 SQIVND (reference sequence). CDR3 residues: CASRGRGLYGYTF. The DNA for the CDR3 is TGTGCCAGCCGGGGGCGGGGTCTATATGGCTACACCTTC.

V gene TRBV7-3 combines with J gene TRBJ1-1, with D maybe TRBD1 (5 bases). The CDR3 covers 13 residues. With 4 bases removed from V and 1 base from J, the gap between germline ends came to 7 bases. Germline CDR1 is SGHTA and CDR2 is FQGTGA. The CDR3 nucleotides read TGTGCCAGCAGCTCCCAGGGGAACACTGAAGCTTTCTTT. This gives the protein CASSSQGNTEAFF.

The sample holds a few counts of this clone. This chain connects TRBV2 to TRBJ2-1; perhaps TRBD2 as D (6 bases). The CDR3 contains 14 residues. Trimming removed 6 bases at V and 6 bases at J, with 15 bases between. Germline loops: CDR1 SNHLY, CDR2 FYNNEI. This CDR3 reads CASSQGFGGNEQFF. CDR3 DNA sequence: TGTGCCAGCAGCCAGGGCTTCGGGGGCAATGAGCAGTTCTTC.

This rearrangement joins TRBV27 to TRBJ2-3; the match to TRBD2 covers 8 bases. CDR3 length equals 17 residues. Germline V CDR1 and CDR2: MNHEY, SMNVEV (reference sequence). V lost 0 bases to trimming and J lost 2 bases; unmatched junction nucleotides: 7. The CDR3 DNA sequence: TGTGCCAGCAGTTTATCGATGAGCGGGGGAGCCACAGATACGCAGTATTTT. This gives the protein CASSLSMSGGATDTQYF.

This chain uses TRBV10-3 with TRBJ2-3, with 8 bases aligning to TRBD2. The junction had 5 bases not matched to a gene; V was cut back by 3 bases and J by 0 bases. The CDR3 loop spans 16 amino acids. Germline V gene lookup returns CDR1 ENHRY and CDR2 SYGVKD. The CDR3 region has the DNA TGTGCCATCAGTGAAACCTCTAGCGGGAGCACAGATACGCAGTATTTT. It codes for CAISETSSGSTDTQYF.

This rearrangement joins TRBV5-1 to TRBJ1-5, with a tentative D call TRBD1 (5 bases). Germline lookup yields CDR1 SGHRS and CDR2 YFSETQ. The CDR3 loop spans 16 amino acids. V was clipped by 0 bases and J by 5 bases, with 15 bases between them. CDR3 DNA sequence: TGCGCCAGCAGCTTGGGAGGGGCCTCGGGATATCAGCCCCAGCATTTT. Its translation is CASSLGGASGYQPQHF.

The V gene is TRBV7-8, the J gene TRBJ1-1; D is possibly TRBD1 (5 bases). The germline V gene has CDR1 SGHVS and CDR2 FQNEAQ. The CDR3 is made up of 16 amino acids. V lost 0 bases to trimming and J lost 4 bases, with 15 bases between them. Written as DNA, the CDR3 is TGTGCCAGCAGCTTAGCGCCAGGGCCGACCGGCACTGAAGCTTTCTTT. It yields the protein CASSLAPGPTGTEAFF.

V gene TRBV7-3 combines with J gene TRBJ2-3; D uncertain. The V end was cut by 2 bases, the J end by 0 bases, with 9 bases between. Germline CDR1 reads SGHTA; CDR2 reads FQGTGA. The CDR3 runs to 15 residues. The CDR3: CASSLLGSSTDTQYF. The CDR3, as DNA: TGTGCCAGCAGCTTACTCGGCAGTAGCACAGATACGCAGTATTTT.

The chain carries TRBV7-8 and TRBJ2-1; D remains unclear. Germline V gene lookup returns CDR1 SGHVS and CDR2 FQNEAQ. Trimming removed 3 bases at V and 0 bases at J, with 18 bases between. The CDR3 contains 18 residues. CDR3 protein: CASSFRIRSGSSYNEQFF. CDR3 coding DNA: TGTGCCAGCAGCTTTCGTATAAGGTCGGGTAGCTCCTACAATGAGCAGTTCTTC.

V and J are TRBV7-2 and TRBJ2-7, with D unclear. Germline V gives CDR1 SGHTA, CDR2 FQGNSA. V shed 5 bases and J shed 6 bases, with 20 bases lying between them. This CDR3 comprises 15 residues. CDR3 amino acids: CASSPLRRDRSEQYF. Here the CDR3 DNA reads TGTGCCAGCAGCCCCCTGCGTCGAGATAGGTCCGAGCAGTACTTC.

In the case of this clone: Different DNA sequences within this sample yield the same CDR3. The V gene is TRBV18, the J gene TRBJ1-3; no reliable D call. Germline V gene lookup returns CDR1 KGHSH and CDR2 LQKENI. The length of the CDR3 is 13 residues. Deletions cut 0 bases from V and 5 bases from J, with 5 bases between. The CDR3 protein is CASSPPGRNTIYF. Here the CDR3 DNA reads TGTGCCAGCTCACCACCGGGCAGAAACACCATATATTTT. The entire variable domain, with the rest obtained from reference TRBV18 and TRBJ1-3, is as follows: NAGVMQNPRHLVRRRGQEARLRCSPMKGHSHVYWYRQLPEEGLKFMVYLQKENIIDESGMPKERFSAEFPKEGPSILRIQQVVRGDSAAYFCASSPPGRNTIYFGEGSWLTVV.

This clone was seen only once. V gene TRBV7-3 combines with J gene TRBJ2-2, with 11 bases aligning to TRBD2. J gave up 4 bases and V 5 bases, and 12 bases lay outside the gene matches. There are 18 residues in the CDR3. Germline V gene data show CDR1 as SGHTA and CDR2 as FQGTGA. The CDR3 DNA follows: TGTGCCAGCAGCCAAGTCGCTAGCGGGGGGCCTAGCACCGGGGAGCTGTTTTTT. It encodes CASSQVASGGPSTGELFF. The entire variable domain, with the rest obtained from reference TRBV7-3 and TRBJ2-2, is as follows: GAGVSQTPSNKVTEKGKYVELRCDPISGHTALYWYRQSLGQGPEFLIYFQGTGAADDSGLPNDRFFAVRPEGSVSTLKIQRTERGDSAVYLCASSQVASGGPSTGELFFGEGSRLTVL.

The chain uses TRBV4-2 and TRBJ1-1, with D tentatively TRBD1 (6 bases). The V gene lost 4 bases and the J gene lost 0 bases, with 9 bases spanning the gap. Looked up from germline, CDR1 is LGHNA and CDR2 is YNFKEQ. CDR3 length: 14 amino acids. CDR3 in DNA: TGTGCCAGCAGCCCACAGGGAGTGAACACTGAAGCTTTCTTT. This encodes CASSPQGVNTEAFF.

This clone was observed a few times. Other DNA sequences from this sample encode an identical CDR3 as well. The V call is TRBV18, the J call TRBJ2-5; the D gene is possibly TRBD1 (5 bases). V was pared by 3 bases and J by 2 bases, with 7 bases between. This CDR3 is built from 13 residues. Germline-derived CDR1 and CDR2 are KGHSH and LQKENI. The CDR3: CASSPQGQETQYF. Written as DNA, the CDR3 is TGTGCCAGCTCACCTCAGGGTCAAGAGACCCAGTACTTC.

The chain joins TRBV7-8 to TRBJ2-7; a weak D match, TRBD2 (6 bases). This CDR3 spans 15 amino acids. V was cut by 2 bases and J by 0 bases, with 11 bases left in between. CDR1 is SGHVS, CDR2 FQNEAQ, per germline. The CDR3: CASSLLAQSSYEQYF. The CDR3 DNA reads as TGTGCCAGCAGCTTACTAGCGCAAAGCTCCTACGAGCAGTACTTC.

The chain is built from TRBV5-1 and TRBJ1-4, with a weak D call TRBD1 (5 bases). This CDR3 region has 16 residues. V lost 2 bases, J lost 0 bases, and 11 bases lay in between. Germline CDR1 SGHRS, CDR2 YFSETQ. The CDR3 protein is CASSFDSYATNEKLFF. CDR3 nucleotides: TGCGCCAGCAGCTTCGACAGTTATGCAACTAATGAAAAACTGTTTTTT.

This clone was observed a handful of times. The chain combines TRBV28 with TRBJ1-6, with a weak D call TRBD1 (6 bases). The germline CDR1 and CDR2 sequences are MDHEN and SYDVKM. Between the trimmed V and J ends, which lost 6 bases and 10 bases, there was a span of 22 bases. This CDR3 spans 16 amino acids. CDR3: CASRYLGAEGLSPLHF. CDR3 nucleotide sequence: TGTGCCAGCAGATACTTGGGGGCCGAGGGCCTATCACCCCTCCACTTT.

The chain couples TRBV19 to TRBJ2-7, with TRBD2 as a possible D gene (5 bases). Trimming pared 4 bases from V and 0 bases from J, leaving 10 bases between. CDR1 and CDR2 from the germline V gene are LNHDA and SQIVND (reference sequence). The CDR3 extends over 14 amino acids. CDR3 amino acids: CASSNIGDSYEQYF. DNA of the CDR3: TGTGCCAGTAGTAATATCGGGGACTCCTACGAGCAGTACTTC.